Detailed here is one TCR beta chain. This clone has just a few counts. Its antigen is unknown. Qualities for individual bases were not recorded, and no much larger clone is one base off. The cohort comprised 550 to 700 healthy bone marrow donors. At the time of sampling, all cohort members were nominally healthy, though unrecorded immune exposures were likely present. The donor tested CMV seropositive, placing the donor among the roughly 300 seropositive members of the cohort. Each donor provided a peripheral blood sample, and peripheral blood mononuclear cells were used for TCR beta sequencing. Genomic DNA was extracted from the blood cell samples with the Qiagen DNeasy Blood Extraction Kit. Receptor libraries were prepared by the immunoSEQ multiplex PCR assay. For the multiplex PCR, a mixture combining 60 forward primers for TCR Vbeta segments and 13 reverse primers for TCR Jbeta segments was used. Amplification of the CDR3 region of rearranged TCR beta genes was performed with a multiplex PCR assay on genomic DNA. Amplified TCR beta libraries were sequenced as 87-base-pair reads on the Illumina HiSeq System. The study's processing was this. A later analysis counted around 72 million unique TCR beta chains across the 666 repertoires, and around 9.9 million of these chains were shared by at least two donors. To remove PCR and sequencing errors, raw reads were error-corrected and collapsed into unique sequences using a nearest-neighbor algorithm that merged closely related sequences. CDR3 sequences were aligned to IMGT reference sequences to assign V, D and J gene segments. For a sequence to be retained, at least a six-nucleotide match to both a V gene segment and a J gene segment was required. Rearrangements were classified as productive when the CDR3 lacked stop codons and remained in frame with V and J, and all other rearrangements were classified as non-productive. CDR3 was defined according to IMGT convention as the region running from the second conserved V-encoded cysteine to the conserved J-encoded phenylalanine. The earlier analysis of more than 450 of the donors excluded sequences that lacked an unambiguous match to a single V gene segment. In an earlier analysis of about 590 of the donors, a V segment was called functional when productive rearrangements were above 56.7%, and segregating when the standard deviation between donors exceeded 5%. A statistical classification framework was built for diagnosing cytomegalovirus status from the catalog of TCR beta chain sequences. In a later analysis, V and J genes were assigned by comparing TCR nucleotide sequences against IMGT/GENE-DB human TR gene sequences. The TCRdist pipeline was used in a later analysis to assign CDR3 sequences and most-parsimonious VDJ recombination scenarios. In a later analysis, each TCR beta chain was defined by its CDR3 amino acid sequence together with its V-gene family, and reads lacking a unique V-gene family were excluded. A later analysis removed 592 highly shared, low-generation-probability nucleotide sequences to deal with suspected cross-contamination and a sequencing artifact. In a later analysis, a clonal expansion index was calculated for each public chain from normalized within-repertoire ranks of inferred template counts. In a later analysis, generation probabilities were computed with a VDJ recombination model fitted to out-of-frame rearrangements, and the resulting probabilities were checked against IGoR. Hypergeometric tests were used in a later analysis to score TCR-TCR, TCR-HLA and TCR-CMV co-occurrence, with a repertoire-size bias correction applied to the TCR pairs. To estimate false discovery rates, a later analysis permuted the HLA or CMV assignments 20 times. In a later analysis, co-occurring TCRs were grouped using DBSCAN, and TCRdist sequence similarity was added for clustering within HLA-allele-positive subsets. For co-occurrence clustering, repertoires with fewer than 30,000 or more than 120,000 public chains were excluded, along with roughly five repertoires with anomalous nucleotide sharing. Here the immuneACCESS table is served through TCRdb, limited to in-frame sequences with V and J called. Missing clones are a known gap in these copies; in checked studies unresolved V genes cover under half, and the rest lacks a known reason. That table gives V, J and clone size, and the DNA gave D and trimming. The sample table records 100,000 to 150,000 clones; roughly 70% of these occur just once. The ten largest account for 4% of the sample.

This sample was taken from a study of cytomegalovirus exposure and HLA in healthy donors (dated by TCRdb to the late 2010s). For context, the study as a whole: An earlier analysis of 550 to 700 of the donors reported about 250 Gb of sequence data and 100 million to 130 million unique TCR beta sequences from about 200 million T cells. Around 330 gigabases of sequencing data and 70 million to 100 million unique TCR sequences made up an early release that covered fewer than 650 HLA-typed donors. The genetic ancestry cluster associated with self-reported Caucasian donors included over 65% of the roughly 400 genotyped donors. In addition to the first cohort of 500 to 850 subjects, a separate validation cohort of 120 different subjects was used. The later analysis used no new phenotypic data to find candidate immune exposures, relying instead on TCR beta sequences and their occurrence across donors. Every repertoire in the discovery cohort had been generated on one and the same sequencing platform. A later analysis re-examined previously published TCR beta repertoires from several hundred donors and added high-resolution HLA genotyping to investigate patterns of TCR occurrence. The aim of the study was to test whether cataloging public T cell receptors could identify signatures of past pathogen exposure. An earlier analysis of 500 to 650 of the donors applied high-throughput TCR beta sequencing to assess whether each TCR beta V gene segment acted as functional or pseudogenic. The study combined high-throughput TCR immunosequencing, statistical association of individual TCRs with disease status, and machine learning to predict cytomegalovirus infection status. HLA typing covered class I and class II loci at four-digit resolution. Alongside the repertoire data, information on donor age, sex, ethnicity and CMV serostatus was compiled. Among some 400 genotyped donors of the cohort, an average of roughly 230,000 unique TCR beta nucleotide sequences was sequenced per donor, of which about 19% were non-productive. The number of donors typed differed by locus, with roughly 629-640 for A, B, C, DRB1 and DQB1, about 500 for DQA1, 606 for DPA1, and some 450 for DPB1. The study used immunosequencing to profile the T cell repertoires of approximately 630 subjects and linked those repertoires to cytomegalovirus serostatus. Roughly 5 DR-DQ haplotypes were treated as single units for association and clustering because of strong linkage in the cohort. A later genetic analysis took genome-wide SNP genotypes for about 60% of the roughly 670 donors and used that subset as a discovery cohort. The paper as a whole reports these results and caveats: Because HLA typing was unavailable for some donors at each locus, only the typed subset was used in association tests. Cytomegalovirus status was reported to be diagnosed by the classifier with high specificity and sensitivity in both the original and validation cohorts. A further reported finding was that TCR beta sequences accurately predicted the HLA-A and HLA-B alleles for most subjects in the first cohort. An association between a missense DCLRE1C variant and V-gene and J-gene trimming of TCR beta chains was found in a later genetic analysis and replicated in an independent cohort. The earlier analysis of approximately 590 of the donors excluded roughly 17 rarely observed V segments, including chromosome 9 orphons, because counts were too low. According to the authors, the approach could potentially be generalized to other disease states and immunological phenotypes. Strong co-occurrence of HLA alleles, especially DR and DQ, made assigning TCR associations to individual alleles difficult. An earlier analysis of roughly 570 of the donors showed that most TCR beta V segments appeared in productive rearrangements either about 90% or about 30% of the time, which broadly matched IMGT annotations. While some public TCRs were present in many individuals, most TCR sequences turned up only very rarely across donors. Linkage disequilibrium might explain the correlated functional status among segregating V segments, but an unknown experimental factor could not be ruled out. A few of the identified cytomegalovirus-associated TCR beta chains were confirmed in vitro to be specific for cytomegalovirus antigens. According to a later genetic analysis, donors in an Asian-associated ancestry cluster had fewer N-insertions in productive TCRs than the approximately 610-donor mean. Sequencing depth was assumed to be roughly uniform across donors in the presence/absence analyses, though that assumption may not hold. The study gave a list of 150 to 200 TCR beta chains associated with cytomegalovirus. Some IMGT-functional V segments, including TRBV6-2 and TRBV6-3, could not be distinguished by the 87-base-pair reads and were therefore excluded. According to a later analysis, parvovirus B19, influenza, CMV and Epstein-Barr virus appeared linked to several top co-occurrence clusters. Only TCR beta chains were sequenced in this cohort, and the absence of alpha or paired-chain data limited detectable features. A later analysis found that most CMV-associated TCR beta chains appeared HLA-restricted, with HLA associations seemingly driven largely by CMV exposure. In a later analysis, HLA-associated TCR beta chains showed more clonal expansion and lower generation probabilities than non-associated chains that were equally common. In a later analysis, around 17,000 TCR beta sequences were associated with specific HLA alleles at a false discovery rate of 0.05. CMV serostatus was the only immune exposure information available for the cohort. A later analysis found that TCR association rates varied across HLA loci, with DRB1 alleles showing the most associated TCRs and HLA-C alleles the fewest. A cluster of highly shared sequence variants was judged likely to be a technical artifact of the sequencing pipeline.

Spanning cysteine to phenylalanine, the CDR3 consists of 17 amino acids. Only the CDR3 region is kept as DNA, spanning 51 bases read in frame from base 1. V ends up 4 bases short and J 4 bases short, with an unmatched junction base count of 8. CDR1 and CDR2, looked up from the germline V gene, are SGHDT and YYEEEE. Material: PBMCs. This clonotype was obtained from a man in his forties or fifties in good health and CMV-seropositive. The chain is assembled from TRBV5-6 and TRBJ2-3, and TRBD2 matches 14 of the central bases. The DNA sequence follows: TGTGCCAGCAGCCTCGGGACTAGCGGGAGTGTAGCAGATACGCAGTATTTT. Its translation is CASSLGTSGSVADTQYF.